The sequence of this TCR beta chain was determined in a study of preoperative IRX-2 immunotherapy in early breast cancer. The table lists this clone with a count of one. The treatment here: preoperative locoregional IRX-2 cytokine immunotherapy. Preoperative locoregional IRX-2 cytokine immunotherapy was tested in the phase Ib source study. Sequenced by immunoSEQ multiplex PCR; TCRdb stores in-frame clones only, minus some. The sample lists tens of thousands of clones, about four fifths seen once, with 2% to 2.5% in the top ten. V was clipped by 5 bases and J by 5 bases, with 6 bases between them. This CDR3 is built from 11 residues.

The genes are TRBV6-7 and TRBJ2-5; D uncertain. TRBV6-7 is an ORF; its function is uncertain. This receptor was taken from a human donor with breast cancer. The starting material was lymph node tissue, obtained before IRX-2 immunotherapy. The DNA of the CDR3 is TGTGCCAGCAGTCACGGGGAGACCCAGTACTTC. This sequence encodes CASSHGETQYF.